The 9 T cell receptor beta chains below come from one sample, sequenced in a study of T cells and copy number aberrations in small-cell lung cancer (dated by TCRdb to the early 2020s). Preparation of the library involved the immunoSEQ multiplex PCR assay. TCRdb obtained this table from immuneACCESS and retained in-frame rearrangements with V and J assigned. These tables miss some clones; where compared with another copy, unresolved V genes account for less than half of the shortfall, and the remainder is unexplained. This sample has roughly 6,000 clones in its table, and roughly three quarters of those were observed once. The ten largest clones represent around 9.5% of the sample. The specimen was tumor tissue. All receptors derive from a man aged 50 to 59 with small cell lung cancer.

The chain recombines TRBV5-1 with TRBJ2-1; 8 bases align to TRBD2. The CDR3 totals 15 residues. Germline-derived CDR1 and CDR2 are SGHRS and YFSETQ. The V gene end was trimmed by 4 bases and the J gene end by 6 bases; junction bases not matched to a gene: 9. CDR3 sequence (DNA): TGCGCCAGCAGCACCGGGACTAGTGTTCCCAATGAGCAGTTCTTC. As protein: CASSTGTSVPNEQFF.

With respect to this clone: This sample also contains other DNA sequences that code for the same CDR3. The chain couples TRBV7-3 to TRBJ2-5; D remains ambiguous. Germline loops: CDR1 SGHTA, CDR2 FQGTGA. Between the trimmed V and J ends, which lost 0 bases and 1 base, there was a span of 3 bases. The CDR3 spans 13 residues. CDR3 DNA sequence: TGTGCCAGCAGCTTAACCGTCCAAGAGACCCAGTACTTC. Protein product: CASSLTVQETQYF. Combining the CDR3 with reference TRBV7-3 and TRBJ2-5 gives the whole variable domain GAGVSQTPSNKVTEKGKYVELRCDPISGHTALYWYRQSLGQGPEFLIYFQGTGAADDSGLPNDRFFAVRPEGSVSTLKIQRTERGDSAVYLCASSLTVQETQYFGPGTRLLVL.

The chain combines TRBV11-2 with TRBJ2-7; TRBD2 might be the D (6 bases). Germline V gene sequence: CDR1 SGHAT, CDR2 FQNNGV. The CDR3 consists of 15 residues. The ends were cut back, 4 bases at V and 0 bases at J, with 13 bases in the middle. The CDR3 loop is CASSSRGSGSYEQYF. The DNA of the CDR3 is TGTGCCAGCAGCTCACGAGGTAGCGGCTCCTACGAGCAGTACTTC.

Worth noting for this clone: The sample holds other DNA sequences that translate to the same CDR3. The V gene is TRBV18, the J gene TRBJ2-5; D not certain. The V end was cut by 3 bases, the J end by 5 bases, with 10 bases between. Looked up from germline, CDR1 is KGHSH and CDR2 is LQKENI. The CDR3 extends over 13 amino acids. This chain's CDR3 is CASSPSRLETQYF. The CDR3 DNA is TGTGCCAGCTCACCCTCCAGGCTCGAGACCCAGTACTTC.

This chain connects TRBV7-9 to TRBJ2-6; D may be TRBD1 (6 bases). Germline V gives CDR1 SEHNR, CDR2 FQNEAQ (reference sequence). The CDR3 extends over 19 amino acids. V lost 5 bases to trimming and J lost 2 bases, with 22 bases between them. The CDR3 spells CASSQGTPPWSAGANVLTF. The CDR3 DNA reads as TGTGCCAGCAGCCAAGGGACACCGCCATGGAGTGCTGGGGCCAACGTCCTGACTTTC.

The chain employs TRBV6-1 and TRBJ2-1; 10 bases fit TRBD2. CDR3 length: 20 residues. The V segment lost 3 bases and the J segment 0 bases; nucleotides outside the gene matches: 14. Per germline, CDR1 MNHNS and CDR2 SASEGT. DNA of the CDR3: TGTGCCAGCAGTGAGGGCCAAGCGGGAGGGCCTATAGGCTCCTACAATGAGCAGTTCTTC. Translating gives CASSEGQAGGPIGSYNEQFF.

V and J are TRBV19 and TRBJ2-5, with D possibly TRBD1 on 5 matching bases. Deletions cut 5 bases from V and 4 bases from J, with 14 bases between. The CDR3 extends over 14 amino acids. Germline CDR1 LNHDA, CDR2 SQIVND (reference sequence). The CDR3 bases are TGTGCCAGTAGTCCGAGGACCACAGGAGAGACCCAGTACTTC. This encodes CASSPRTTGETQYF.

This rearrangement joins TRBV19 to TRBJ2-7, with 10 nucleotides matching TRBD1. Germline V gene data show CDR1 as LNHDA and CDR2 as SQIVND (reference sequence). V dropped 4 bases and J dropped 2; count of bases not matched to a gene: 5. CDR3 length: 15 residues. The CDR3 nucleotides read TGTGCCAGTAGTACGAGGACAGGGGGGACCTACGAGCAGTACTTC. It specifies CASSTRTGGTYEQYF.

The V and J genes are TRBV15 and TRBJ2-3; D is unclear. Germline values: CDR1 LNHNV, CDR2 YYDKDF (reference sequence). This CDR3 is 12 amino acids long. The V end was cut by 3 bases, the J end by 6 bases, with 7 bases between. This CDR3 reads CATSRVLDTQYF. The CDR3 region has the DNA TGTGCCACCAGCAGGGTTTTGGATACGCAGTATTTT.